The T cell receptor (beta chain) described here comes from a study of blood T cell repertoires in COVID-19. The V segment lost 4 bases and the J segment 8 bases; nucleotides outside the gene matches: 6. CDR3 length equals 13 residues. Per germline, CDR1 SGHNT and CDR2 YYREEE (reference sequence). In the authors' workflow: Amplifying reference gene primers gave estimates of nucleated cell counts. Generated by immunoSEQ multiplex PCR, the TCRdb table keeps only in-frame clones and is missing some. The V and J calls and clone size were taken over from that table, and D and trimming were inferred from the DNA. The table shows about 200,000 clones, with over 75% occurring only once.

The TCR comes from a man between 45 and 60 years old with acute or convalescent COVID-19. V and J are TRBV5-4 and TRBJ1-3; TRBD1 matches 7 bases. Material for sequencing was peripheral blood. The CDR3 coding sequence is TGTGCCAGCAGCCAAGACAGGGTTGACACCATATATTTT. It translates to CASSQDRVDTIYF.